This is a list of T cell receptor beta chains from one sample in a study of T cells after yellow fever vaccination. One entry per CDR3 protein results from TCRdb running MiXCR on the 5' RACE reads. The sample lists about 400,000 distinct CDR3 sequences, about 6% occurring once. The sequencing here drew on PBMCs, taken 5 days after the yellow fever booster vaccination. The receptors shown here come from a man aged 25-45 years who received the YFV17D yellow fever vaccine. Each CDR3 is given with its conserved first and last residue. Rows give clone size only sometimes, using once, few, many, or a class for an expanded clone.

j_gene | v_gene | abundance | CDR3aa
TRBJ2-1 | TRBV6-5 | few | CASRRSSSEQFF
TRBJ1-1 | TRBV20-1 | NA | CSAPGMGVGDTEAFF
TRBJ2-7 | TRBV5-1 | many | CASSLGTPYEQYF
TRBJ2-5 | TRBV18 | few | CASSTDRGQETQYF
TRBJ2-7 | TRBV4-3 | NA | CASSLERQGSYEQYF
TRBJ2-3 | TRBV12-3/TRBV12-4 | few | CASSLRVIRGDTQYF
TRBJ1-5 | TRBV7-9 | NA | CASSLVTTRENQPQHF
TRBJ2-1 | TRBV7-2 | many | CASSGGASPYNEQFF
TRBJ2-3 | TRBV29-1 | many | CSVDMGGQQADTQYF
TRBJ2-3 | TRBV10-2 | few | CASSDPAGSTPEGDTQYF
TRBJ2-5 | TRBV5-1 | NA | CASSFGTGYQETQYF
TRBJ2-1 | TRBV12-3/TRBV12-4 | NA | CASSVLAGGGNEQFF
TRBJ2-7 | TRBV20-1 | many | CSARERQKSSYEQYF
TRBJ2-3 | TRBV5-1 | many | CASSLAASFDTQYF
TRBJ2-3 | TRBV30 | NA | CAWSVRDISTDTQYF
TRBJ2-7 | TRBV27 | few | CASSFSVGPYEQYF
TRBJ2-5 | TRBV20-1 | NA | CSAPGDSRRGQETQYF
TRBJ2-5 | TRBV20-1 | NA | CSASLTRTAQETQYF
TRBJ2-3 | TRBV20-1 | few | CSASARGSTDTQYF
TRBJ2-5 | TRBV5-1 | NA | CASSLAGLPIQETQYF
TRBJ2-3 | TRBV6-1 | few | CASSIAGGTDTQYF
TRBJ2-1 | TRBV5-1 | NA | CASRPPDAYNEHFF
TRBJ1-3 | TRBV27 | many | CASPGETGPLGNTIYF
TRBJ2-1 | TRBV15 | NA | CATSSGGSSYNEQFF
TRBJ2-5 | TRBV18 | NA | CASSPLRIQETQYF
TRBJ2-7 | TRBV11-2 | few | CASSFGLAGTGEQYF
TRBJ1-2 | TRBV7-2 | few | CASTNWTGVWGYTF
TRBJ2-7 | TRBV27 | many | CASSREGYYEQYF
TRBJ2-2 | TRBV9 | NA | CASSAYKETGELFF
TRBJ2-6 | TRBV14 | NA | CASSQTQGLSPSGANVLTF
TRBJ2-2 | TRBV6-1 | NA | CASRPLSPGELFF
TRBJ2-1 | TRBV5-1 | many | CASSLAPGHNNEQFF
TRBJ2-2 | TRBV9 | NA | CATSPGQNTGELFF
TRBJ1-1 | TRBV5-6 | many | CASSLSLGSTEAFF
TRBJ2-3 | TRBV5-1 | many | CASSPRPDTDTQYF
TRBJ2-1 | TRBV5-1 | few | CASSMGTSGRSNEQFF
TRBJ2-3 | TRBV6-4 | NA | CASSPGGRTDTQYF
TRBJ2-7 | TRBV5-1 | many | CASSSPGQGIYEQYF